The rows below give T cell receptor beta chains drawn from one sample of a study of cytomegalovirus exposure and HLA in healthy donors. Method: immunoSEQ multiplex PCR; TCRdb's copy keeps in-frame clones and lacks some. The data contain under 170,000 clones, around 60% of them seen just once; the ten biggest clones take up 7% to 8.5%. Sequenced material: PBMCs. The receptors stem from a woman aged 60-75 years in good health and CMV-seropositive. Each CDR3 is given with its conserved first and last residue. Fields, in order: CDR3 DNA, CDR3 protein, D gene, clone size, J gene, V gene. The D gene is left open where the match is weak. Clone size is given for some rows only: seen once, a few or many times, or a class if the clone is expanded.

DNA: TGTGCCAGCAGCGTAGGGACTTCTAACCCAGATACGCAGTATTTT; CDR3: CASSVGTSNPDTQYF; D: NA; size: NA; J: TRBJ2-3; V: TRBV9
DNA: TGTGCCAGCAGCTCTTTTGTGGGGGCCGGTGAGCAGTTCTTC; CDR3: CASSSFVGAGEQFF; D: NA; size: few; J: TRBJ2-1; V: TRBV7-9
DNA: TGTGCCAGCAGCGTAGTGGGACAGCACACAGATACGCAGTATTTT; CDR3: CASSVVGQHTDTQYF; D: TRBD1; size: NA; J: TRBJ2-3; V: TRBV9
DNA: TGCGCCAGCAGCCAAGATCTAGCCCTCAAGGAAGAGACCCAGTACTTC; CDR3: CASSQDLALKEETQYF; D: NA; size: once; J: TRBJ2-5; V: TRBV4-1
DNA: TGTGCCAGCAGCTTCGCTACCGGGGTCTACAATGAGCAGTTCTTC; CDR3: CASSFATGVYNEQFF; D: NA; size: few; J: TRBJ2-1; V: TRBV7-2
DNA: TGTGCCAGCAGCCCCCGTCTAGCAGCAGAGACCCAGTACTTC; CDR3: CASSPRLAAETQYF; D: NA; size: NA; J: TRBJ2-5; V: TRBV9
DNA: TGCGCCAGCAACCCGGGTGGCCAAGAGACCCAGTACTTC; CDR3: CASNPGGQETQYF; D: NA; size: few; J: TRBJ2-5; V: TRBV5-1
DNA: TGTGCCAGCAGCTTGTGGACTCCGGGCCATGAGCAGTTCTTC; CDR3: CASSLWTPGHEQFF; D: NA; size: NA; J: TRBJ2-1; V: TRBV7-9
DNA: TGTGCCAGCAGCTGGGACAGGGCGAACACTGAAGCTTTCTTT; CDR3: CASSWDRANTEAFF; D: TRBD1; size: few; J: TRBJ1-1; V: TRBV5-6
DNA: TGTGCCAGTAGTAAGGCAGGGGCTAGCGGGAGAGGGGCCTACAATGAGCAGTTCTTC; CDR3: CASSKAGASGRGAYNEQFF; D: TRBD2; size: once; J: TRBJ2-1; V: TRBV19
DNA: TGTGCCAGCAGTCCCGACAGGGGGGTTTGGGAGACCCAGTACTTC; CDR3: CASSPDRGVWETQYF; D: TRBD1; size: NA; J: TRBJ2-5; V: TRBV6-5
DNA: TGTGCCAGCAGCCTACTACTAGCGGGAGAAAAGACCGGGGAGCTGTTTTTT; CDR3: CASSLLLAGEKTGELFF; D: TRBD2; size: NA; J: TRBJ2-2; V: TRBV9
DNA: TGTGCCAGCACCTCCAGGGGCCCTAATGAAAAACTGTTTTTT; CDR3: CASTSRGPNEKLFF; D: NA; size: few; J: TRBJ1-4; V: TRBV28
DNA: TGCGCCAGCAGCCAAGATAGGAGTAGTTATAGCTCCTACAATGAGCAGTTCTTC; CDR3: CASSQDRSSYSSYNEQFF; D: NA; size: NA; J: TRBJ2-1; V: TRBV4-1
DNA: TGTGCCAGCAGCCGGGACAGAATAGAGACCCAGTACTTC; CDR3: CASSRDRIETQYF; D: TRBD1; size: NA; J: TRBJ2-5; V: TRBV7-7